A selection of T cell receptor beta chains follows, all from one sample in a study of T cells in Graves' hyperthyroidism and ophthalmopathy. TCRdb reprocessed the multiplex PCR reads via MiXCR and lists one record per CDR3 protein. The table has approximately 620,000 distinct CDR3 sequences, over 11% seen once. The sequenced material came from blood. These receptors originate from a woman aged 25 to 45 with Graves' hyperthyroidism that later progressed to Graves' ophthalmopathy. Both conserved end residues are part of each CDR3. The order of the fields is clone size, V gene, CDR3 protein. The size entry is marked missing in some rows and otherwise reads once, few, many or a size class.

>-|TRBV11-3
CASSLGGTGGLFF
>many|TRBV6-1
CASTGGITHYEQYF
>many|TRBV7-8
CASSLRRPTNEKLFF
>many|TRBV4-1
CASSQDWVAGGPRNEQFF
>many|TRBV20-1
CSATGTGSYEQYF
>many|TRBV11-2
CASSHGPNQPQHF
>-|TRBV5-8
CASSSDWGTYNEQFF
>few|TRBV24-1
CATAGTPGYEQYF
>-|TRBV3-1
CASSQNGEETQYF
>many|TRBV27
CASSLSWGPNYGYTF
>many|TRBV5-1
CASSQYRAGIHNEQFF
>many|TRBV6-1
CASRVSSGSESYEQYF
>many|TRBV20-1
CSARGGVPGANVLTF
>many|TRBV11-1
CASSLIGAGETQYF
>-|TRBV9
CASSVDVSGNTIYF